This T cell receptor (beta chain) is drawn from a study of blood T cells in healthy people across ages. The CDR3 runs to 15 residues. The V gene lost 6 bases and the J gene lost 0 bases, with 11 bases spanning the gap. Germline V lookup: CDR1 MDHEN, CDR2 SYDVKM. Sample-barcoded 5' priming and a J-beta primer mix drove a second PCR of roughly 6 to 12 cycles. TCRdb processed the 5' RACE reads anew with MiXCR; each CDR3 protein has one entry. The data hold about 1 million distinct CDR3 sequences, with around 25% observed a single time. These same data were also listed under a study on T cells of mothers and their children.

The sequenced sample consisted of blood. The chain recombines TRBV28 with TRBJ1-4; D unclear. The sequence derives from a girl aged 2 to 9 in good health. CDR3 nucleotides: TGTGCCAGCAGCACCTCACCGGCAACTAATGAAAAACTGTTTTTT. Translation gives CASSTSPATNEKLFF.